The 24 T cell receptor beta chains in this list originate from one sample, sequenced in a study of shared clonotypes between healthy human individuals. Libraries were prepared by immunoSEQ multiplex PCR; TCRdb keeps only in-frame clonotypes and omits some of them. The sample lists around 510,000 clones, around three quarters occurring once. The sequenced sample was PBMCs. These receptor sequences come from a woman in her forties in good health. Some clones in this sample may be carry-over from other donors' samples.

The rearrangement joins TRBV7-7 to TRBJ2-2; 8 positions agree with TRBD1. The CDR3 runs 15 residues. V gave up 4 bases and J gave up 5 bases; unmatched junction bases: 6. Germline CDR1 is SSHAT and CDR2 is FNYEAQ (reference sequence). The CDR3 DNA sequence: TGTGCCAGCAGCTCACGACAGGGGATGACCGGGGAGCTGTTTTTT. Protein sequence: CASSSRQGMTGELFF.

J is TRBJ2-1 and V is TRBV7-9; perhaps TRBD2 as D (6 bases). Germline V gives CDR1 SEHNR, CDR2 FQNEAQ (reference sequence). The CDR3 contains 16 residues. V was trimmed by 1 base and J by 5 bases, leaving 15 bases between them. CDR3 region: CASSLVTGGTNNEQFF. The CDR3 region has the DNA TGTGCCAGCAGCTTAGTTACAGGAGGGACGAACAATGAGCAGTTCTTC.

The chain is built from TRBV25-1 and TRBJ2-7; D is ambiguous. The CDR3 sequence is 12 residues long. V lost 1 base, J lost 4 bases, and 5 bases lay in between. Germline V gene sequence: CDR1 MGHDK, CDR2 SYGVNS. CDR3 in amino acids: CASSEWAYEQYF. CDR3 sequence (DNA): TGTGCCAGCAGTGAATGGGCTTACGAGCAGTACTTC.

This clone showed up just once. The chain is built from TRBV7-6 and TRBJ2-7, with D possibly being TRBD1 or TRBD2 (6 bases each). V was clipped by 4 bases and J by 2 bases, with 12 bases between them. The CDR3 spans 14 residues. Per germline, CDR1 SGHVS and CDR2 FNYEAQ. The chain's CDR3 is CASSSEGGTYEQYF. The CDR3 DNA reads TGTGCCAGCAGCTCCGAGGGGGGAACCTACGAGCAGTACTTC.

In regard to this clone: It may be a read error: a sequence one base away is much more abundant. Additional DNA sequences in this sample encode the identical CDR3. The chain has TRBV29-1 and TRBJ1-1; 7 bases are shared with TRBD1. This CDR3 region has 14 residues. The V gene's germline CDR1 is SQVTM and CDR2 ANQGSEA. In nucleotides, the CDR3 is TGCAGCGTAGACGGCACAGGGGTGAACACCGAAGCTTTCTTT. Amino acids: CSVDGTGVNTEAFF.

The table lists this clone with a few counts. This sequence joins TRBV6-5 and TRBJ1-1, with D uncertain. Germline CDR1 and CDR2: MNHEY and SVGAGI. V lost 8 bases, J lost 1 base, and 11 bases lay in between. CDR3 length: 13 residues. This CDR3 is CASSPLENTEAFF. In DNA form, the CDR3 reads TGTGCCAGCTCCCCATTAGAGAACACTGAAGCTTTCTTT.

CDR3 sequence reads: CASSHRERGPEAFF. The CDR3, as DNA: TGTGCCAGCAGCCATCGGGAACGGGGACCTGAAGCTTTCTTT. This chain joins TRBV14 and TRBJ1-1, with TRBD1 as a possible D gene (5 bases). CDR1 is SGHDN, CDR2 FVKESK, per germline. Trimming removed 3 bases from V and 6 bases from J, with 14 bases in between. The CDR3 has 14 amino acids. Drawing the rest from reference TRBV14 and TRBJ1-1, the complete variable domain is EAGVTQFPSHSVIEKGQTVTLRCDPISGHDNLYWYRRVMGKEIKFLLHFVKESKQDESGMPNNRFLAERTGGTYSTLKVQPAELEDSGVYFCASSHRERGPEAFFGQGTRLTVV.

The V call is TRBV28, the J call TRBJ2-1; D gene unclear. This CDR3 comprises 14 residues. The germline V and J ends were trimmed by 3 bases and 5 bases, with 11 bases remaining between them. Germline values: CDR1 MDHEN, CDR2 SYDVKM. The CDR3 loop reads CASSFFPTNNEQFF. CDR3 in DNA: TGTGCCAGCAGTTTCTTTCCCACGAACAATGAGCAGTTCTTC.

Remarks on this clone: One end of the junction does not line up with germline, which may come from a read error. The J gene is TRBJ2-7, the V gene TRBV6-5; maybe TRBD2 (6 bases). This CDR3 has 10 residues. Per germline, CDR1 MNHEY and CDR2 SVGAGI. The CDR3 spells CASSQPGLPF. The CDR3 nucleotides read TGTGCCAGCAGTCAACCGGGACTCCCATTC.

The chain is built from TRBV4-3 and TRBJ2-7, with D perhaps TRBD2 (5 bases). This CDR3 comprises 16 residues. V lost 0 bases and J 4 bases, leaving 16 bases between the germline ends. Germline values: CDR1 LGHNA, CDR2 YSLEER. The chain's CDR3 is CASSQEAPGWRYEQYF. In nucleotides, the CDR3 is TGCGCCAGCAGCCAAGAAGCCCCGGGGTGGAGATACGAGCAGTACTTC.

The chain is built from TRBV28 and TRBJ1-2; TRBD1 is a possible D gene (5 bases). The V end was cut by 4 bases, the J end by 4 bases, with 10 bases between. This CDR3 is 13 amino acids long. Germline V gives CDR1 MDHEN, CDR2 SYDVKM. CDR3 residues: CASSSGFAYGYTF. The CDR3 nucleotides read TGTGCCAGCAGTTCAGGGTTCGCCTATGGCTACACCTTC.

CDR3 in amino acids: CASSLEGRTGADTQYF. CDR3 sequence (DNA): TGTGCCAGCAGCTTAGAGGGCCGCACGGGAGCAGATACGCAGTATTTT. V and J are TRBV11-2 and TRBJ2-3; perhaps TRBD2 as D (6 bases). The germline CDR1 and CDR2 sequences are SGHAT and FQNNGV. The V and J ends lost 0 bases and 4 bases respectively, with 14 bases between them. This CDR3 is 16 amino acids long. Full variable domain (missing parts from reference TRBV11-2 and TRBJ2-3): EAGVAQSPRYKIIEKRQSVAFWCNPISGHATLYWYQQILGQGPKLLIQFQNNGVVDDSQLPKDRFSAERLKGVDSTLKIQPAKLEDSAVYLCASSLEGRTGADTQYFGPGTRLTVL.

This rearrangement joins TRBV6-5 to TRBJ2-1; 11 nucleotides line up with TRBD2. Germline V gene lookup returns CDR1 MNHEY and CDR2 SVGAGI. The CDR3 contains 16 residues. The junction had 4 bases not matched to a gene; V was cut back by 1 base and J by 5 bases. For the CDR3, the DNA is TGTGCCAGCAGTTACTACCGACTAGCGGGACACAATGAGCAGTTCTTC. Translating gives CASSYYRLAGHNEQFF.

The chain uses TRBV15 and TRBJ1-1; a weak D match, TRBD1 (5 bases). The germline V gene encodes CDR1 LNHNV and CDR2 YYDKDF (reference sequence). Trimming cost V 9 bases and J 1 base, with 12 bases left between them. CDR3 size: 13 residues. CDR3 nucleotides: TGTGCCACAAGGAGGGGAGGGAACACTGAAGCTTTCTTT. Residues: CATRRGGNTEAFF.

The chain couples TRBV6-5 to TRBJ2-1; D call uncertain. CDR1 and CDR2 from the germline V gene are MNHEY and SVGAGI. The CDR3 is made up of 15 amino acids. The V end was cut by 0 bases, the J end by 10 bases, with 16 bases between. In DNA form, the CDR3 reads TGTGCCAGCAGTTACTCGTTTGCCGGCGAGGAGGAGCAGTTCTTC. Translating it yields CASSYSFAGEEEQFF.

DNA for the CDR3: TGTGCCAGCAGCTTAAGGGACTACTCCGCCCTCGATACGCAGTATTTT. This codes for CASSLRDYSALDTQYF. The V gene is TRBV7-8, the J gene TRBJ2-3; 7 bases agree with TRBD2. The germline gives CDR1 SGHVS, CDR2 FQNEAQ. Trimming at V came to 2 bases and at J to 6 bases, leaving 11 bases not matched to a gene. CDR3 length: 16 amino acids.

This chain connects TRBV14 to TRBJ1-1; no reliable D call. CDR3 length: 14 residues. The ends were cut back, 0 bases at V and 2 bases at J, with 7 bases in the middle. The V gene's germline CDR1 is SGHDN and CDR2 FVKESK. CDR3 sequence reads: CASSQDRLNTEAFF. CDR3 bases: TGTGCCAGCAGCCAAGATCGTTTAAACACTGAAGCTTTCTTT.

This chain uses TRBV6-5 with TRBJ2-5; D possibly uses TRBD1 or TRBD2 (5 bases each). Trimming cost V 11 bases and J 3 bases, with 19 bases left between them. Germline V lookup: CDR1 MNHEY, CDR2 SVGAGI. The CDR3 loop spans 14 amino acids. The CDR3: CASIRGGQEETQYF. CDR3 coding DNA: TGTGCCTCCATCCGAGGAGGACAAGAAGAGACCCAGTACTTC.

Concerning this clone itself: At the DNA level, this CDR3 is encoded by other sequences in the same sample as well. DNA of the CDR3: TGTGCCAGCAGTTTAGTGGGGAGGCCCTCCTACGAGCAGTACTTC. Translating gives CASSLVGRPSYEQYF. The gene calls are TRBV28 and TRBJ2-7, with a possible D match to TRBD2 (6 bases). Trimming took 2 bases from V and 0 from J, leaving 11 bases between them. In germline, CDR1 is MDHEN, CDR2 SYDVKM. The CDR3 is 15 amino acids.

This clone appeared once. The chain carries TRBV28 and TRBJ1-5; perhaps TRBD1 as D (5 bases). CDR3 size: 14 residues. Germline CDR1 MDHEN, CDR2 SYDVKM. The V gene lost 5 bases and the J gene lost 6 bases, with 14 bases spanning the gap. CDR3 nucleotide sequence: TGTGCCAGCAGTACTGGGACGTCTCCTCAGCCCCAGCATTTT. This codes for CASSTGTSPQPQHF.

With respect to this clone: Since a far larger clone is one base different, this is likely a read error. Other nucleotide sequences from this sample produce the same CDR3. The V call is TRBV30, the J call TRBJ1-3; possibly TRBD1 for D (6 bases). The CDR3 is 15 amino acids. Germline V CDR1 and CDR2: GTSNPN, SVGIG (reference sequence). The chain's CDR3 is CAWSRRGLAGNTIYF. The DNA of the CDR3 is TGCGCCTGGAGCCGAAGGGGGTTAGCTGGAAACACCATATATTTT.

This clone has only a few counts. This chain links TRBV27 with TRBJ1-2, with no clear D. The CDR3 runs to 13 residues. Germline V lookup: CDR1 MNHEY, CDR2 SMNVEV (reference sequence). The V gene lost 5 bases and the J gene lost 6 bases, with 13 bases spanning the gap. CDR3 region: CASSPGRFDGYTF. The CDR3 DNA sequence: TGTGCCAGCAGTCCGGGCCGGTTCGATGGCTACACCTTC.

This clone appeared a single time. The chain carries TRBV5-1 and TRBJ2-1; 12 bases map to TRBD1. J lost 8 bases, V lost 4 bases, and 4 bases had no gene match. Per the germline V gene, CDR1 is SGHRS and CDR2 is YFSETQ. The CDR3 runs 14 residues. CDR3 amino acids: CASSKGQGAHEQFF. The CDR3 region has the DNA TGCGCCAGCAGCAAGGGACAGGGGGCGCATGAGCAGTTCTTC.

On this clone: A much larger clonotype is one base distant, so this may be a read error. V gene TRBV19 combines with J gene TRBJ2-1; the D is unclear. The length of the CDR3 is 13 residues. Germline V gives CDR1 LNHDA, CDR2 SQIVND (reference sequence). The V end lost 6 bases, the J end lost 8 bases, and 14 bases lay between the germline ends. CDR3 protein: CASSGPGADEQFF. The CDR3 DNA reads TGTGCCAGTAGCGGTCCTGGAGCAGATGAGCAGTTCTTC.